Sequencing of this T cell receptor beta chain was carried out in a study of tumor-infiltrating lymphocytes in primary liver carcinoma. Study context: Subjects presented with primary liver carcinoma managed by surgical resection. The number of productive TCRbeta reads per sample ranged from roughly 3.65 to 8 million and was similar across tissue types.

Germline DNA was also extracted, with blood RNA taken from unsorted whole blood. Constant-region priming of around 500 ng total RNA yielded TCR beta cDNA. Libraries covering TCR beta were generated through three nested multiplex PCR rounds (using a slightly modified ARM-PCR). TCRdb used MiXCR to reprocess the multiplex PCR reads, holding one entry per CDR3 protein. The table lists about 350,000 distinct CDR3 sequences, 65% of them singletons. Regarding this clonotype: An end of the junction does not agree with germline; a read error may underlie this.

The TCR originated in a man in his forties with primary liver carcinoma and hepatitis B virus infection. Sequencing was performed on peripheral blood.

In DNA, the CDR3 is TGTGTCAGCAGCCCCTCAACAGGGCGCTTGTACAATGAGCAGTTCTTC. It yields the protein CVSSPSTGRLYNEQFF. The V gene is TRBV11-2, the J gene TRBJ2-1, with a tentative D call TRBD1 (6 bases). The CDR3 sequence is 16 residues long. The germline CDR1 and CDR2 sequences are SGHAT and FQNNGV.